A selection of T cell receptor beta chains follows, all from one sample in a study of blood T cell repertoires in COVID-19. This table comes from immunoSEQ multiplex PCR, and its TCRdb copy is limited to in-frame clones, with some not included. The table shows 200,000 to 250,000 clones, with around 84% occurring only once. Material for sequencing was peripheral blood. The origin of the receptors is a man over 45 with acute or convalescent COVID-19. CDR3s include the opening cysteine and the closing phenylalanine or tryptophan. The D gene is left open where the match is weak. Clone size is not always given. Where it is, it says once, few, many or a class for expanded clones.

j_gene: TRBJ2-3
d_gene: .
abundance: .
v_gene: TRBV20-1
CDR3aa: CSALATDTQYF
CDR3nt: TGCAGTGCCCTAGCAACAGATACGCAGTATTTT

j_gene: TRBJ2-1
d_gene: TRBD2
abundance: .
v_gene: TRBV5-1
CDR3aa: CASSSSGVSYNEQFF
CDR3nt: TGCGCCAGCAGCTCGAGCGGGGTGTCCTACAATGAGCAGTTCTTC

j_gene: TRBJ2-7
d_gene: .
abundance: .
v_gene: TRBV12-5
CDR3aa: CASGLGSYEQYF
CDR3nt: TGTGCTAGTGGTTTGGGCAGCTACGAGCAGTACTTC

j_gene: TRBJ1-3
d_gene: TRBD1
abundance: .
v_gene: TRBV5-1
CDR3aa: CASRTGDLSGNTIYF
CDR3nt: TGCGCCAGCAGGACAGGGGACCTCTCTGGAAACACCATATATTTT

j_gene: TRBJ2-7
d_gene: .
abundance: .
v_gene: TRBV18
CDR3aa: CASSPARGSYEQYF
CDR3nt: TGTGCCAGCTCACCCGCCAGGGGCTCCTACGAGCAGTACTTC

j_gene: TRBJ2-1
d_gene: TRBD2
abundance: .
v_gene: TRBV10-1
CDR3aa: CASSVAGGNEQFF
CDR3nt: TGCGCCAGCAGTGTAGCGGGGGGAAATGAGCAGTTCTTC

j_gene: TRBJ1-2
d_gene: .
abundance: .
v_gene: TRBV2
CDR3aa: CASSVQGRGGYTF
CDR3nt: TGTGCCAGCAGTGTCCAGGGGCGCGGAGGCTACACCTTC

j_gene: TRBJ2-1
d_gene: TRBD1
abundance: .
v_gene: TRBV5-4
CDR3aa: CASSEDRGRRNEQFF
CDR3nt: TGTGCCAGCAGCGAGGACAGGGGGCGACGGAATGAGCAGTTCTTC

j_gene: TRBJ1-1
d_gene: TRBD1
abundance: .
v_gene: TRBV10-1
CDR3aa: CASSERQGNTEAFF
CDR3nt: TGCGCCAGCAGTGAGCGACAGGGGAACACTGAAGCTTTCTTT

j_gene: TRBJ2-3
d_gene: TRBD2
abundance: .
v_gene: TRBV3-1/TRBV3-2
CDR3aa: CACSFMRGGRKQGNTDTQYF
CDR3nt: TGTGCCTGCAGCTTCATGCGGGGGGGGAGGAAACAGGGAAACACAGATACGCAGTATTTT

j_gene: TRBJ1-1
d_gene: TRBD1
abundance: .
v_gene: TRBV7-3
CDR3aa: CASRDREYTEAFF
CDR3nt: TGTGCCAGCCGGGACAGGGAGTACACTGAAGCTTTCTTT

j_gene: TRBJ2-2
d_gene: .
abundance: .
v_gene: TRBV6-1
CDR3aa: CASSVGDLWRGNTGELFF
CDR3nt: TGTGCCAGCAGTGTGGGGGATTTGTGGAGGGGCAACACCGGGGAGCTGTTTTTT

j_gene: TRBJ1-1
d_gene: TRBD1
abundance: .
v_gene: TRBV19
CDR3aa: CASSPTGKNTEAFF
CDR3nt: TGTGCCAGTAGTCCGACAGGGAAGAACACTGAAGCTTTCTTT

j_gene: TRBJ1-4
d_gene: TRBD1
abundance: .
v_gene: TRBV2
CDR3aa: CASKGDSPLNEKLFF
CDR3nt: TGTGCCAGCAAGGGGGACAGCCCGCTAAATGAAAAACTGTTTTTT

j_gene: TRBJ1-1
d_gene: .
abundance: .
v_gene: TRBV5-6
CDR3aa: CASSLRRGENTEAFF
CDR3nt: TGTGCCAGCAGCTTGAGGCGGGGGGAGAACACTGAAGCTTTCTTT

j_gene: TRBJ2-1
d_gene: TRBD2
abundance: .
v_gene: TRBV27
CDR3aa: CASSFVSSGGGEQFF
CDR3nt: TGTGCCAGCAGTTTCGTTTCTAGCGGGGGTGGTGAGCAGTTCTTC

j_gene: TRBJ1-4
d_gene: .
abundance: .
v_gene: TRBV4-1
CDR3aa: CASSHSAGYEKLFF
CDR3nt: TGCGCCAGCAGCCACTCGGCGGGGTATGAAAAACTGTTTTTT

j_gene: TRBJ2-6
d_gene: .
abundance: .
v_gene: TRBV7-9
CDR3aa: CASSLEVSGANVLTF
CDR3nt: TGTGCCAGCAGCTTGGAGGTCTCTGGGGCCAACGTCCTGACTTTC

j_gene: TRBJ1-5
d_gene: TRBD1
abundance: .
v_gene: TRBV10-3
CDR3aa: CAIGGDRVGYQPQHF
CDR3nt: TGTGCCATCGGGGGAGACAGGGTAGGTTATCAGCCCCAGCATTTT

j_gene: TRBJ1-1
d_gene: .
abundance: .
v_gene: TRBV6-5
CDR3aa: CASRMTVNTEAFF
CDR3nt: TGTGCCAGCAGGATGACAGTGAACACTGAAGCTTTCTTT

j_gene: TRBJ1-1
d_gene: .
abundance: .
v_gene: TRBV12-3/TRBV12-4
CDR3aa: CASSSRGTEAFF
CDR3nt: TGTGCCAGCAGTTCTAGGGGAACTGAAGCTTTCTTT

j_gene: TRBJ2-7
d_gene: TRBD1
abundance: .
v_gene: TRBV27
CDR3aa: CASSFLRISGTGGYEQYF
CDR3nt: TGTGCCAGCAGTTTTCTTAGAATCTCCGGGACAGGGGGATACGAGCAGTACTTC

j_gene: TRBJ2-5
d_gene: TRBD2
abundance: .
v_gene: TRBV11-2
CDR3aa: CASSANLAGAAETQYF
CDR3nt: TGTGCCAGCAGCGCAAATCTAGCGGGGGCGGCAGAGACCCAGTACTTC

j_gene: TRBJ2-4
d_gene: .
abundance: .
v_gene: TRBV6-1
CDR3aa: CASSEAGRGIAKNIQYF
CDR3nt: TGTGCCAGCAGTGAAGCGGGGAGGGGGATAGCCAAAAACATTCAGTACTTC

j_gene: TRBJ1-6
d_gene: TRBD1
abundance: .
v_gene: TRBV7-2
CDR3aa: CASTSVGQGAYNSPLHF
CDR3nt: TGTGCCAGCACCTCGGTCGGACAGGGGGCTTATAATTCACCCCTCCACTTT

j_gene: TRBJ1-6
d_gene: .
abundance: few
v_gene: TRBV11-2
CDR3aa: CASSLSRAALHF
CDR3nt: TGTGCCAGCAGCTTAAGCAGGGCGGCCCTCCACTTT

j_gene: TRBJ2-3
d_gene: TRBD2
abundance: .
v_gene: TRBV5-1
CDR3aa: CASSLALVAGGPGGADTQYF
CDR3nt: TGCGCCAGCAGCTTGGCTCTGGTAGCGGGGGGGCCAGGAGGTGCAGATACGCAGTATTTT

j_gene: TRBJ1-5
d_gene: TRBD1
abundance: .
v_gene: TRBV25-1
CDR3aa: CASSDGGTVQPQHF
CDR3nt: TGTGCCAGCAGTGATGGGGGGACAGTTCAGCCCCAGCATTTT

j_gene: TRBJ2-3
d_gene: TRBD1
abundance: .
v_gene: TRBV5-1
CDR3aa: CASSYDRGGTDTQYF
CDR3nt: TGCGCCAGCAGCTACGACAGGGGCGGCACAGATACGCAGTATTTT

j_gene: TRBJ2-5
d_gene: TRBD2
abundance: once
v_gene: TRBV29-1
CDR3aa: CSVSGGGETQYF
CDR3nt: TGCAGCGTTAGCGGGGGGGGAGAGACCCAGTACTTC

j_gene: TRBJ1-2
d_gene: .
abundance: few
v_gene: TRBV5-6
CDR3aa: CATKGEDYGYTF
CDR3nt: TGTGCCACCAAAGGGGAAGACTATGGCTACACCTTC

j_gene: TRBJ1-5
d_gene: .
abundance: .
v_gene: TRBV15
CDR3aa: CATSRGNAGPNQPQHF
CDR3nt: TGTGCCACCAGCAGGGGGAACGCGGGACCAAATCAGCCCCAGCATTTT

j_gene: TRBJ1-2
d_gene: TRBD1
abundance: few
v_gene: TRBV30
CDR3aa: CAFTGGSSYGYTF
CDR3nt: TGTGCCTTTACAGGGGGCTCGTCCTATGGCTACACCTTC

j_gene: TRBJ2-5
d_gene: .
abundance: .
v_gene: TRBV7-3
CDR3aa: CASSSGGGGKGETQYF
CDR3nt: TGTGCCAGCAGCTCCGGTGGTGGCGGGAAGGGGGAGACCCAGTACTTC

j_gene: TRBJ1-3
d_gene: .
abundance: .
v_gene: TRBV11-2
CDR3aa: CASSLVGGGLRSSGNTIYF
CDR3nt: TGTGCCAGCAGCTTAGTGGGAGGCGGGCTCAGGAGCTCTGGAAACACCATATATTTT

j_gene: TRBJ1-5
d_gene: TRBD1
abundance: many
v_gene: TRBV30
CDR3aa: CAWSLGTAVGLSNQPQHF
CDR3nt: TGTGCCTGGAGTCTTGGGACAGCGGTAGGACTAAGCAATCAGCCCCAGCATTTT

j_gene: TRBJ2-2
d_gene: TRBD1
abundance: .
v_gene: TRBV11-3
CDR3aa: CASSFGQDPTNTGELFF
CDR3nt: TGTGCCAGCAGCTTCGGACAGGACCCCACGAACACCGGGGAGCTGTTTTTT

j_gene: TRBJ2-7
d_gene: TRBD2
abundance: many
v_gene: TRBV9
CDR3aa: CASSGGTSGGRQYF
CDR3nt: TGTGCCAGCAGCGGCGGGACTAGCGGAGGGCGGCAGTACTTC

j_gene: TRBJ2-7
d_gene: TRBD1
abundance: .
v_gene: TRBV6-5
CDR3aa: CASSSDRGFYEQYF
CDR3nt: TGTGCCAGCAGTAGCGACAGGGGTTTCTACGAGCAGTACTTC

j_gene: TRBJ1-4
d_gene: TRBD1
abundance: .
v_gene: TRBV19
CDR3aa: CASSMRQGTNEKLFF
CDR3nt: TGTGCCAGTAGTATGCGACAGGGGACTAATGAAAAACTGTTTTTT